This T cell receptor beta chain was recorded in a study of glioma-infiltrating T cells. Findings of the study overall: Above-expected tissue-blood divergence occurred in all gliomas, most in low-grade ones.

CDR1 is MNHEY, CDR2 SMNVEV, per germline (reference sequence). V gave up 4 bases and J gave up 5 bases, with 9 bases separating them. The CDR3 sequence is 13 residues long. This clonotype was seen ten or more times. The antigen remains undetermined. Amplification of TCR alpha and beta CDR3 regions from RNA used iRepertoire nested multiplex PCR. TCRdb re-derived calls from the multiplex PCR reads in MiXCR, one entry per CDR3 protein. In the table there are a few hundred thousand distinct CDR3 sequences, more than 35% of which are singletons. Sequencing was performed on glioma tissue, nonneoplastic brain tissue, or PBMCs (not recorded which). V usage is TRBV27 and J usage is TRBJ2-1, with D hard to call. The sequence was obtained from a human donor with low-grade glioma or glioblastoma, undergoing nonglioma brain surgery, or in good health (not recorded which). The CDR3 loop reads CASSWEQNNEQFF. Here the CDR3 DNA reads TGTGCCAGCAGTTGGGAACAGAACAATGAGCAGTTCTTC.